The clone carrying this TCR beta chain was picked up many times. As yet, its antigen is unknown. The data were obtained in a study of identical twins' blood T cells. Whole-study results and caveats: Twins shared more top CDR3 clonotypes than unrelated donors did. Shared environment remains a possible cause of twin similarity.

The CDR3 extends over 12 amino acids. V was pared by 4 bases and J by 8 bases, with 11 bases between. In germline, CDR1 is SQVTM, CDR2 ANQGSEA. Via MiXCR, TCRdb re-called the 5' RACE reads, giving one row per CDR3 protein. The repertoire includes hundreds of thousands of distinct CDR3 sequences, 28% of them detected once, and roughly 5.5% sits in the top ten. Sequenced input: PBMCs. The TCR was taken from a woman between 18 and 55 years old in good health. The chain is built from TRBV29-1 and TRBJ1-4, with D hard to call. The CDR3 loop reads CSVATIGEKLFF. In DNA, the CDR3 is TGCAGCGTTGCTACGATAGGGGAAAAACTGTTTTTT.